This T cell receptor (beta chain) was sequenced for a study of cytomegalovirus exposure and HLA in healthy donors. General study points: In presence/absence analyses, roughly uniform sequencing depth across donors was assumed. Researchers left out some V segments, among them TRBV6-2 and TRBV6-3, as indistinguishable.

A remark on this clone: What it binds is unknown.

Trimming cost V 1 base and J 5 bases, with 7 bases left between them. The CDR3 loop spans 13 amino acids. CDR1 LGHNA and CDR2 YSLEER come from the germline V gene. Use of 60 Vbeta and 13 Jbeta primers characterized the PCR. Here immunoSEQ multiplex PCR was the method, and the copy in TCRdb shows in-frame clones only, minus some. The sample lists some 120,000 clones; 60% to 75% were seen once. This sequence joins TRBV4-3 and TRBJ2-3; the D gene is possibly TRBD2 (5 bases). Sequences were obtained from PBMCs. The TCR originated in a middle-aged woman in good health and CMV-seropositive. For the CDR3, the DNA is TGCGCCAGCAGCCAAGGGGAGCTAGATACGCAGTATTTT. Amino acid sequence: CASSQGELDTQYF.